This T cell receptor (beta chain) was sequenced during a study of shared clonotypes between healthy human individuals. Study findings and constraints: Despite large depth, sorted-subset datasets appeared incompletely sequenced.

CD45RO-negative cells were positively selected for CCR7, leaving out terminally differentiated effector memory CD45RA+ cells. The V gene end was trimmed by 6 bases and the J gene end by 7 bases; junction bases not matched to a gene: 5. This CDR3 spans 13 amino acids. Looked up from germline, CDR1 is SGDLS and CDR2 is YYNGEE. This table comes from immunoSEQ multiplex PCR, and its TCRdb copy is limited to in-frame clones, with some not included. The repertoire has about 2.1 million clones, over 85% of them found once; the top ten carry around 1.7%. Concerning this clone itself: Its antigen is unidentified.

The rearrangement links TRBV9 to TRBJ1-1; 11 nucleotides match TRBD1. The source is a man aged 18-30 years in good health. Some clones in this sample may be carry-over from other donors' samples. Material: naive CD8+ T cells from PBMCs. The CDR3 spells CASTTGQGGEAFF. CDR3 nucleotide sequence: TGTGCCAGCACAACGGGACAGGGGGGTGAAGCTTTCTTT.